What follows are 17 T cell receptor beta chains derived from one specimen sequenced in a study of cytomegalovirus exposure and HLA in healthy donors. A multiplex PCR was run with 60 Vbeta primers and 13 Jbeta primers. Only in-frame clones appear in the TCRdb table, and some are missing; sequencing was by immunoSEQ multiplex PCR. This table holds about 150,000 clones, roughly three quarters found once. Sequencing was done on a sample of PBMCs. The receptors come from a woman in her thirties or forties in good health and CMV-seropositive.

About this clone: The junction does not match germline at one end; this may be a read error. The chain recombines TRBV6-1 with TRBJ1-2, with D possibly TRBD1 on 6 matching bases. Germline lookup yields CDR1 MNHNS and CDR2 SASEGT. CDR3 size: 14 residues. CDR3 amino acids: CASSPRGQQMVFAF. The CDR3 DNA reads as TGTGCCAGCAGTCCCCGCGGACAGCAAATGGTCTTTGCCTTC.

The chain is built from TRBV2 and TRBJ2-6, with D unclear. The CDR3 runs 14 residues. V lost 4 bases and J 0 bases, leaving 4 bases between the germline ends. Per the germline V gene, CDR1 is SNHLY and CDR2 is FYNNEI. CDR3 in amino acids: CASSGLSGANVLTF. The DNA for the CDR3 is TGTGCCAGCAGTGGGCTCTCTGGGGCCAACGTCCTGACTTTC. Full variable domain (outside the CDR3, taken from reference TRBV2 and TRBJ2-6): EPEVTQTPSHQVTQMGQEVILRCVPISNHLYFYWYRQILGQKVEFLVSFYNNEISEKSEIFDDQFSVERPDGSNFTLKIRSTKLEDSAMYFCASSGLSGANVLTFGAGSRLTVL.

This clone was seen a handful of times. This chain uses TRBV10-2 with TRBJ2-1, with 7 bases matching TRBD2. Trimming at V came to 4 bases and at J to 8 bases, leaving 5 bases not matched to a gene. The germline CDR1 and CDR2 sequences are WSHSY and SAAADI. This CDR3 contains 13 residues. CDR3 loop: CASSGLASDEQFF. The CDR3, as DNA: TGCGCCAGCAGTGGACTAGCATCGGATGAGCAGTTCTTC.

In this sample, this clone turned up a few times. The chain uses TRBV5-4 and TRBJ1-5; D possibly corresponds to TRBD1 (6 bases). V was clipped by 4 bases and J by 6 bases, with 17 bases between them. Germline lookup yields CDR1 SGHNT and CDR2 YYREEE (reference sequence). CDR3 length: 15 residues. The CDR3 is CASSQTTGSAQPQHF. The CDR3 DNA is TGTGCCAGCAGCCAGACCACAGGGTCGGCTCAGCCCCAGCATTTT.

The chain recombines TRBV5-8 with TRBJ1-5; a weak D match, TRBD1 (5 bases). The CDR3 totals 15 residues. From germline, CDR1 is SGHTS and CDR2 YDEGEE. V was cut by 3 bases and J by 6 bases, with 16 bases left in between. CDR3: CASSWDRGFGQPQHF. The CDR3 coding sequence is TGTGCCAGCAGCTGGGATCGGGGGTTCGGTCAGCCCCAGCATTTT. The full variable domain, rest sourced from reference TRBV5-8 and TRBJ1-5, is EAGVTQSPTHLIKTRGQQATLRCSPISGHTSVYWYQQALGLGLQFLLWYDEGEERNRGNFPPRFSGRQFPNYSSELNVNALELEDSALYLCASSWDRGFGQPQHFGDGTRLSIL.

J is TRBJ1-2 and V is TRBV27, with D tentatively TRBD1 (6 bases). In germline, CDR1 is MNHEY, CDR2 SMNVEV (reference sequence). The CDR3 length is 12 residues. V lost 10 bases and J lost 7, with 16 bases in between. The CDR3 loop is CATKLQGGGYTF. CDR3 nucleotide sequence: TGTGCCACCAAACTACAGGGTGGTGGCTACACCTTC.

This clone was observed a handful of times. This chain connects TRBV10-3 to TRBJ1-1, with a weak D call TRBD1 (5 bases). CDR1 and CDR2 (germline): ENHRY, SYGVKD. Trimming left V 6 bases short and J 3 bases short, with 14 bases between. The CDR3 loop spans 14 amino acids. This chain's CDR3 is CAIRGTRGDTEAFF. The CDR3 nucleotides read TGTGCCATCAGGGGAACCCGGGGGGACACTGAAGCTTTCTTT.

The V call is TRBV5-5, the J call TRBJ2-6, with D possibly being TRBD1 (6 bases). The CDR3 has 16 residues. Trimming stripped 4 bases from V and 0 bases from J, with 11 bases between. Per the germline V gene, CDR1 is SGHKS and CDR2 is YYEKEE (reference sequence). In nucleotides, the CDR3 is TGTGCCAGCAGCCAGGACAGTAGCTCTGGGGCCAACGTCCTGACTTTC. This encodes CASSQDSSSGANVLTF.

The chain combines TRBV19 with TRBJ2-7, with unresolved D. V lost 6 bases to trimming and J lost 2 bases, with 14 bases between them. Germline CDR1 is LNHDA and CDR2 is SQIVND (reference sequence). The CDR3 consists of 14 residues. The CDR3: CASRDSYPPYEQYF. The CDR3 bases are TGTGCCAGTAGAGACTCATACCCTCCCTACGAGCAGTACTTC.

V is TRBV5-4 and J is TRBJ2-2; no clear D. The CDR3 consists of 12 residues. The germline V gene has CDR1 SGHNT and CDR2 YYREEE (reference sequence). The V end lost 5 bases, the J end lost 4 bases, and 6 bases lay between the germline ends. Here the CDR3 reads CASRMRTGELFF. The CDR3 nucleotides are TGTGCCAGCAGGATGCGCACCGGGGAGCTGTTTTTT.

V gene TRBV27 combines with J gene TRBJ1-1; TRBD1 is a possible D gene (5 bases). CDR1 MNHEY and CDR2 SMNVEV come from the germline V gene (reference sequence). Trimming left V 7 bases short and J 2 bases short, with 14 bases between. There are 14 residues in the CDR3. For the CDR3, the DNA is TGTGCCAGCATGTTTGTAGGGGCAAACACTGAAGCTTTCTTT. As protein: CASMFVGANTEAFF.

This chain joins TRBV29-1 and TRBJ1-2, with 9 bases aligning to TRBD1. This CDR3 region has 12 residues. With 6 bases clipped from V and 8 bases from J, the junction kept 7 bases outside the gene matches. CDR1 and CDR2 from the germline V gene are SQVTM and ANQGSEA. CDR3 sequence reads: CSVDRGSGGYTF. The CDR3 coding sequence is TGCAGCGTAGACAGGGGGTCAGGGGGCTACACCTTC.

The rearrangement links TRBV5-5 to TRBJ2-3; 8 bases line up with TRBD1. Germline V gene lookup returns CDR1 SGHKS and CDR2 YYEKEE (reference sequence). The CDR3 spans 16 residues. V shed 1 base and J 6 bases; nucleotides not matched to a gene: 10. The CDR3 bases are TGTGCCAGCAGCTTGCTTCAAGGACAGGGATCCGATACGCAGTATTTT. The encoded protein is CASSLLQGQGSDTQYF. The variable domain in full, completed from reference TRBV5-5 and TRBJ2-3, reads DAGVTQSPTHLIKTRGQQVTLRCSPISGHKSVSWYQQVLGQGPQFIFQYYEKEERGRGNFPDRFSARQFPNYSSELNVNALLLGDSALYLCASSLLQGQGSDTQYFGPGTRLTVL.

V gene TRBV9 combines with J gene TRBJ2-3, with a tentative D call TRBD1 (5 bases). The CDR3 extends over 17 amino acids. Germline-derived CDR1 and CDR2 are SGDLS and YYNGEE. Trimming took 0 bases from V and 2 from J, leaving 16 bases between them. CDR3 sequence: CASSVEGKGKFTDTQYF. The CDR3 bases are TGTGCCAGCAGCGTAGAAGGGAAGGGGAAATTCACAGATACGCAGTATTTT.

CDR3 sequence (DNA): TGTGCCAGCAGCTTAAGGGGGGGCGAGGAGACCCAGTACTTC. This codes for CASSLRGGEETQYF. V usage is TRBV7-8 and J usage is TRBJ2-5; tentatively, D is TRBD2 (7 bases). Trimming removed 2 bases at V and 5 bases at J, with 12 bases between. Germline V lookup: CDR1 SGHVS, CDR2 FQNEAQ. The CDR3 sequence is 14 residues long.

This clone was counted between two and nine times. CDR3 amino acids: CASSLGVGGFTEAFF. CDR3 nucleotide sequence: TGTGCCAGCAGCTTGGGCGTCGGGGGTTTCACTGAAGCTTTCTTT. The rearrangement uses TRBV5-6 and TRBJ1-1; the D gene is possibly TRBD1 (5 bases). V dropped 0 bases and J dropped 4 bases, with 13 bases sitting between them. From germline, CDR1 is SGHDT and CDR2 YYEEEE. This CDR3 is built from 15 residues.

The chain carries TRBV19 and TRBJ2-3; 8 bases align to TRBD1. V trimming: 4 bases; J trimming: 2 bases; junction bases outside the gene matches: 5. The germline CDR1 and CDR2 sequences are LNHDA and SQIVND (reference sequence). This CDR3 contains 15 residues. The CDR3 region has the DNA TGTGCCAGTAGTACACAGGGGGGCTACACAGATACGCAGTATTTT. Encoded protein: CASSTQGGYTDTQYF. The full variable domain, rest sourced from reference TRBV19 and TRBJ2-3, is DGGITQSPKYLFRKEGQNVTLSCEQNLNHDAMYWYRQDPGQGLRLIYYSQIVNDFQKGDIAEGYSVSREKKESFPLTVTSAQKNPTAFYLCASSTQGGYTDTQYFGPGTRLTVL.